This T cell receptor (beta chain) was captured in a study of blood T cell repertoires in COVID-19. Study-wide background: Whether acute or convalescent, the COVID-19 samples came from the United States, Italy and Spain. From T cells, B-cell-depleted T cells, or PBMCs came the material, which was cDNA or gDNA.

As handled by the study authors: Estimated nucleated cell counts came from reference gene primer amplification. Here immunoSEQ multiplex PCR was the method, and the copy in TCRdb shows in-frame clones only, minus some. The V and J calls and clone size come from that table; D and trimming were worked out from the DNA. This sample has approximately 230,000 clones, with 85% to 90% found just once. J lost 4 bases, V lost 2 bases, and 6 bases had no gene match. The CDR3 contains 15 residues. Germline lookup yields CDR1 SGHDT and CDR2 YYEEEE. V gene TRBV5-6 combines with J gene TRBJ2-3, with 8 bases lining up with TRBD2. Material for sequencing was peripheral blood. The clonotype comes from an elderly man with acute or convalescent COVID-19. CDR3 residues: CASSFISGSPDTQYF. DNA for the CDR3: TGTGCCAGCAGCTTTATCAGCGGGAGTCCAGATACGCAGTATTTT.